Below are 23 T cell receptor beta chains sequenced from a single sample in a study of cytomegalovirus exposure and HLA in healthy donors. The study ran its PCR with 60 Vbeta and 13 Jbeta primers. Sequencing used immunoSEQ multiplex PCR; TCRdb keeps in-frame clones, though not all of them. The sample yields more than 70,000 clones, more than 60% seen once. The sample was PBMCs. All receptors derive from a man in his fifties or sixties in good health and CMV-seropositive.

The chain links TRBV11-3 to TRBJ2-7; 12 bases align to TRBD1. There are 16 residues in the CDR3. Germline CDR1 and CDR2: SGHNT and YENEEA. Unmatched junction bases numbered 5, after V lost 1 base and J lost 4 bases. CDR3 DNA: TGTGCCAGCAGCTTAGGTCCGGGACAGGGGGCTTACGAGCAGTACTTC. This translates into CASSLGPGQGAYEQYF.

This sequence joins TRBV7-2 and TRBJ1-1; D is uncertain. This CDR3 has 14 residues. V lost 3 bases and J lost 0, with 8 bases in between. CDR1 and CDR2 from the germline V gene are SGHTA and FQGNSA. The CDR3 sequence: CASSLRPVNTEAFF. CDR3 DNA sequence: TGTGCCAGCAGCTTGCGGCCGGTGAACACTGAAGCTTTCTTT.

The chain carries TRBV7-2 and TRBJ2-1, with 7 bases aligning to TRBD2. CDR1 and CDR2 (germline): SGHTA, FQGNSA. The CDR3 spans 17 residues. J gave up 5 bases and V 1 base, and 11 bases lay outside the gene matches. This chain's CDR3 is CASSLVEGREWNNEQFF. In DNA, the CDR3 is TGTGCCAGCAGCTTAGTCGAAGGGCGGGAGTGGAACAATGAGCAGTTCTTC.

This sequence joins TRBV10-3 and TRBJ2-1; possibly TRBD1 for D (6 bases). Germline CDR1 is ENHRY and CDR2 is SYGVKD. This CDR3 region has 12 residues. Trimming pared 2 bases from V and 10 bases from J, leaving 9 bases between. The CDR3 DNA reads as TGTGCCATCAGTGAGACAGGGTGGGAGCAGTTCTTC. Its protein product is CAISETGWEQFF.

This sequence joins TRBV4-1 and TRBJ1-2, with 9 bases lining up with TRBD1. The CDR3 contains 17 residues. Germline assignment: CDR1 MGHRA and CDR2 YSYEKL. The trim removed 2 bases at V and 2 bases at J, leaving 9 bases unmatched. The CDR3 is CASSQQTTGTGNYGYTF. The CDR3 nucleotides read TGCGCCAGCAGCCAACAAACGACCGGGACAGGGAACTATGGCTACACCTTC.

The rearrangement uses TRBV5-1 and TRBJ2-7; 14 nucleotides agree with TRBD2. V gave up 4 bases and J gave up 4 bases; unmatched junction bases: 13. Germline CDR1 and CDR2: SGHRS and YFSETQ. CDR3 length equals 18 residues. Here the CDR3 reads CASSPAWTSGRNEYEQYF. The DNA of the CDR3 is TGCGCCAGCAGCCCGGCGTGGACTAGCGGGAGGAATGAGTACGAGCAGTACTTC. Using reference TRBV5-1 and TRBJ2-7 for the parts outside the CDR3, the full variable domain is KAGVTQTPRYLIKTRGQQVTLSCSPISGHRSVSWYQQTPGQGLQFLFEYFSETQRNKGNFPGRFSGRQFSNSRSEMNVSTLELGDSALYLCASSPAWTSGRNEYEQYFGPGTRLTVT.

The chain employs TRBV25-1 and TRBJ1-1, with a possible D match to TRBD1 (6 bases). Germline loops: CDR1 MGHDK, CDR2 SYGVNS. V lost 1 base and J lost 1, with 16 bases in between. This CDR3 has 17 residues. The CDR3 region is CASSESVLGQRNTEAFF. CDR3 coding DNA: TGTGCCAGCAGTGAATCTGTGTTAGGACAGAGGAACACTGAAGCTTTCTTT.

J is TRBJ2-4 and V is TRBV27; 7 positions agree with TRBD2. Germline lookup yields CDR1 MNHEY and CDR2 SMNVEV (reference sequence). CDR3 length: 17 residues. The V and J ends lost 5 bases and 0 bases, in that order; junction bases with no gene match: 10. The CDR3 region is CASSGGGWREAKNIQYF. The CDR3 region has the DNA TGTGCCAGCAGTGGCGGGGGATGGCGAGAAGCCAAAAACATTCAGTACTTC.

The rearrangement links TRBV2 to TRBJ2-5, with TRBD1 as a possible D gene (6 bases). Germline assignment: CDR1 SNHLY and CDR2 FYNNEI. This CDR3 has 13 residues. Trimming shortened V by 5 bases and J by 3 bases, and 10 bases separated the two germline ends. CDR3 bases: TGTGCCAGCAGTCCGGACAGCAAAGAGACCCAGTACTTC. Translating gives CASSPDSKETQYF.

The gene calls are TRBV10-3 and TRBJ1-2; possible D gene TRBD1, 6 bases. The V and J ends lost 0 bases and 4 bases respectively, with 12 bases between them. The CDR3 has 15 amino acids. The V gene's germline CDR1 is ENHRY and CDR2 SYGVKD. The DNA for the CDR3 is TGTGCCATCAGTGAGTCAAGGGGGGGAGGCTATGGCTACACCTTC. Amino acids: CAISESRGGGYGYTF.

In its sample, this clone was seen a few times. This chain joins TRBV11-3 and TRBJ2-5; TRBD1 might be the D (6 bases). The V gene lost 5 bases and the J gene lost 4 bases, with 11 bases spanning the gap. This CDR3 has 13 amino acids. Per germline, CDR1 SGHNT and CDR2 YENEEA. This chain's CDR3 is CASSPRGGETQYF. The CDR3, as DNA: TGTGCCAGCAGCCCTAGAGGGGGAGAGACCCAGTACTTC.

This clone was observed a handful of times. The chain employs TRBV27 and TRBJ2-1; D is perhaps TRBD1 (6 bases). Germline CDR1 MNHEY, CDR2 SMNVEV (reference sequence). The length of the CDR3 is 14 residues. V was pared by 5 bases and J by 5 bases, with 13 bases between. The CDR3 reads CASSLRGSHNEQFF. DNA for the CDR3: TGTGCCAGCAGTCTTAGGGGGAGCCACAATGAGCAGTTCTTC.

This chain joins TRBV5-6 and TRBJ2-1; D gene unclear. CDR1 SGHDT and CDR2 YYEEEE come from the germline V gene. V was trimmed by 4 bases and J by 12 bases, leaving 14 bases between them. This CDR3 region has 12 residues. The CDR3 is CASSAADLGQFF. CDR3 coding DNA: TGTGCCAGCAGCGCCGCCGATCTAGGGCAGTTCTTC. The full variable domain, its missing parts supplied by reference TRBV5-6 and TRBJ2-1, is DAGVTQSPTHLIKTRGQQVTLRCSPKSGHDTVSWYQQALGQGPQFIFQYYEEEERQRGNFPDRFSGHQFPNYSSELNVNALLLGDSALYLCASSAADLGQFFGPGTRLTVL.

The rearrangement uses TRBV30 and TRBJ2-7, with 7 bases identical to TRBD2. CDR3 length: 13 residues. Germline V gene sequence: CDR1 GTSNPN, CDR2 SVGIG (reference sequence). Trimming at V came to 1 base and at J to 3 bases, leaving 3 bases not matched to a gene. The CDR3: CAWSGGRSYEQYF. The CDR3 DNA is TGTGCCTGGAGTGGCGGGAGAAGCTACGAGCAGTACTTC.

The chain uses TRBV19 and TRBJ2-7; 8 positions agree with TRBD2. The germline gives CDR1 LNHDA, CDR2 SQIVND (reference sequence). There are 14 residues in the CDR3. With 3 bases clipped from V and 4 bases from J, the junction kept 5 bases outside the gene matches. The CDR3 coding sequence is TGTGCCAGTAGTATGGCTGGGACTAGATACGAGCAGTACTTC. Its translation is CASSMAGTRYEQYF. The entire variable domain, with the rest obtained from reference TRBV19 and TRBJ2-7, is as follows: DGGITQSPKYLFRKEGQNVTLSCEQNLNHDAMYWYRQDPGQGLRLIYYSQIVNDFQKGDIAEGYSVSREKKESFPLTVTSAQKNPTAFYLCASSMAGTRYEQYFGPGTRLTVT.

The V gene is TRBV2, the J gene TRBJ2-7, with D possibly TRBD2 on 6 matching bases. Trimming cost V 11 bases and J 4 bases, with 15 bases left between them. The CDR3 totals 12 residues. Germline V gene sequence: CDR1 SNHLY, CDR2 FYNNEI. The CDR3 DNA is TGTGCCGGCCTGGGGGGAGAATACGAGCAGTACTTC. Translation gives CAGLGGEYEQYF. Drawing the rest from reference TRBV2 and TRBJ2-7, the complete variable domain is EPEVTQTPSHQVTQMGQEVILRCVPISNHLYFYWYRQILGQKVEFLVSFYNNEISEKSEIFDDQFSVERPDGSNFTLKIRSTKLEDSAMYFCAGLGGEYEQYFGPGTRLTVT.

The rearrangement joins TRBV4-1 to TRBJ2-1, with 7 positions matching TRBD2. V lost 1 base and J lost 8; bases outside the gene matches: 11. The CDR3 is 16 amino acids. Germline loops: CDR1 MGHRA, CDR2 YSYEKL. CDR3 sequence (DNA): TGCGCCAGCAGCCAAGCCCCTAGCGGAGAAGGCTATGAGCAGTTCTTC. Translation: CASSQAPSGEGYEQFF.

The V and J genes are TRBV19 and TRBJ2-3; 11 positions match TRBD2. The germline CDR1 and CDR2 sequences are LNHDA and SQIVND (reference sequence). The V segment lost 7 bases and the J segment 5 bases; nucleotides outside the gene matches: 14. There are 17 residues in the CDR3. The CDR3 DNA follows: TGTGCCAGTACTCCACGGTATACTAGCGGGAGTAGAGATACGCAGTATTTT. Its protein is CASTPRYTSGSRDTQYF.

The rearrangement joins TRBV7-9 to TRBJ2-3; 7 nucleotides line up with TRBD1. CDR3 length: 16 amino acids. CDR1 is SEHNR, CDR2 FQNEAQ, per germline (reference sequence). V shed 4 bases and J 6 bases; nucleotides not matched to a gene: 13. CDR3 protein: CASSSKDRLTWDTQYF. CDR3 nucleotides: TGTGCCAGCAGCTCGAAGGACAGGTTGACCTGGGATACGCAGTATTTT.

The J gene is TRBJ1-1, the V gene TRBV15; D is uncertain. Germline V gene lookup returns CDR1 LNHNV and CDR2 YYDKDF (reference sequence). The CDR3 has 14 amino acids. Trimming left V 6 bases short and J 0 bases short, with 11 bases between. The CDR3, as DNA: TGTGCCACCAGGGCAGCCGACATGAACACTGAAGCTTTCTTT. Its protein is CATRAADMNTEAFF.

This clone was detected a few times. This chain links TRBV5-1 with TRBJ2-5; 8 positions match TRBD2. CDR1 and CDR2 from the germline V gene are SGHRS and YFSETQ. V lost 4 bases and J lost 5; bases outside the gene matches: 13. The length of the CDR3 is 16 residues. The CDR3 loop reads CASSKAGTSMGETQYF. CDR3 coding DNA: TGCGCCAGCAGCAAAGCCGGGACTAGTATGGGGGAGACCCAGTACTTC.

CDR3 sequence: CASSILEKLFF. The CDR3 region has the DNA TGTGCCAGTAGTATACTTGAAAAACTGTTTTTT. This chain joins TRBV19 and TRBJ1-4; D is unresolved. Per germline, CDR1 LNHDA and CDR2 SQIVND (reference sequence). V lost 2 bases, J lost 7 bases, and 2 bases lay in between. The CDR3 is made up of 11 amino acids.

V usage is TRBV18 and J usage is TRBJ1-2; the match to TRBD1 covers 7 bases. The CDR3 length is 13 residues. Germline values: CDR1 KGHSH, CDR2 LQKENI. V trimming: 2 bases; J trimming: 6 bases; junction bases outside the gene matches: 3. The CDR3 loop reads CASSPSRGDGYTF. CDR3 DNA: TGTGCCAGCTCACCAAGCAGGGGGGATGGCTACACCTTC.